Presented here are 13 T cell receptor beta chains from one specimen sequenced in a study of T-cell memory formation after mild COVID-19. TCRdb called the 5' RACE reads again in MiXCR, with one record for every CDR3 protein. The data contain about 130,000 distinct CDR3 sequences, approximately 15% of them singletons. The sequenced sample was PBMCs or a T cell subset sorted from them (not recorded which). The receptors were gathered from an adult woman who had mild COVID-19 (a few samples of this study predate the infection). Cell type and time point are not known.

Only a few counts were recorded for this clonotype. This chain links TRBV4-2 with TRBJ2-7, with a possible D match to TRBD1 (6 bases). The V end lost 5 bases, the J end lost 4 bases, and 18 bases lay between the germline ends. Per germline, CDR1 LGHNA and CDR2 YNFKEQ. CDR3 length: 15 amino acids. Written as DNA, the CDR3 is TGTGCCAGCAGCGAACCGGGACAAGACACTTACGAGCAGTACTTC. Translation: CASSEPGQDTYEQYF.

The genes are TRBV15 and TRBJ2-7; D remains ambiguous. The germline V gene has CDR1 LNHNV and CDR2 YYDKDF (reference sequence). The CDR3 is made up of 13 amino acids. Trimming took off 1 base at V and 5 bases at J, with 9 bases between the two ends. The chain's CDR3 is CATSRAEINEQYF. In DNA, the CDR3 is TGTGCCACCAGCAGAGCCGAAATTAACGAGCAGTACTTC.

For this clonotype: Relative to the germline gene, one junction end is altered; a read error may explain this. CDR3: CASSIGLAGREQYF. Here the CDR3 DNA reads TGTGCCAGCAGCATAGGACTAGCGGGACGGGAGCAGTACTTC. V usage is TRBV13 and J usage is TRBJ2-7; 12 bases match TRBD2. The CDR3 loop spans 14 amino acids. Per germline, CDR1 PRHDT and CDR2 FYEKMQ (reference sequence).

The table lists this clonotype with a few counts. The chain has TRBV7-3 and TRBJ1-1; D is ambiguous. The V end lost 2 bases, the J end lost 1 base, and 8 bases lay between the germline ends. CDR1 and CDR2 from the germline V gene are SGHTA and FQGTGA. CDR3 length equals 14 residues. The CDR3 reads CASSLSATNTEAFF. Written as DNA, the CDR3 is TGTGCCAGCAGCTTATCGGCCACGAACACTGAAGCTTTCTTT. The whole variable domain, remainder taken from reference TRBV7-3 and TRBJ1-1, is GAGVSQTPSNKVTEKGKYVELRCDPISGHTALYWYRQSLGQGPEFLIYFQGTGAADDSGLPNDRFFAVRPEGSVSTLKIQRTERGDSAVYLCASSLSATNTEAFFGQGTRLTVV.

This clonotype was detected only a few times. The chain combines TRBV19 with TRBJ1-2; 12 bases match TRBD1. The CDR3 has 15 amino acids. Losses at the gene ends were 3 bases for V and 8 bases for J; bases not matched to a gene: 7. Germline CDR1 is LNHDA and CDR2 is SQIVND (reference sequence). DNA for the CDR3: TGTGCCAGTAGTATGCCGGGACAGGGGGCTGAGGGCTACACCTTC. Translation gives CASSMPGQGAEGYTF.

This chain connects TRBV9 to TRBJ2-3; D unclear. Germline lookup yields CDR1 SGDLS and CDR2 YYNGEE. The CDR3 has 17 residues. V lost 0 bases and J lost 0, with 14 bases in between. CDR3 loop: CASSVDYRRASTDTQYF. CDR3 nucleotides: TGTGCCAGCAGCGTAGACTATCGGCGTGCTAGCACAGATACGCAGTATTTT.

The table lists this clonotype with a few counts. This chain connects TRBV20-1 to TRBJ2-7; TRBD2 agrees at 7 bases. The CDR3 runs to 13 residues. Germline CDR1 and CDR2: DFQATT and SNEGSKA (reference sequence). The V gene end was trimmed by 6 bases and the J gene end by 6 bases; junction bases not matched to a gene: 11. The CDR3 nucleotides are TGCAGTGCGGGAGGGACTCCCCCCGCCGAGCAGTACTTC. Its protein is CSAGGTPPAEQYF.

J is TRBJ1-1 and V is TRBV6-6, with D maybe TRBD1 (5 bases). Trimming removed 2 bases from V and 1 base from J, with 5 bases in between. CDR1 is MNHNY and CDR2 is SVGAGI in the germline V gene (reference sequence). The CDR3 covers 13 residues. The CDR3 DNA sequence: TGTGCCAGCAGTTACGGGGGGAACACTGAAGCTTTCTTT. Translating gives CASSYGGNTEAFF.

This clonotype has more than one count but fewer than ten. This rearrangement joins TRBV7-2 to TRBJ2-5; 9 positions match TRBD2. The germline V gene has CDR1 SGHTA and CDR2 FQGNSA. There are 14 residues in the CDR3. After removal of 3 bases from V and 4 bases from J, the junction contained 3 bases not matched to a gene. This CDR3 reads CASSLVTSGETQYF. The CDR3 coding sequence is TGTGCCAGCAGCTTGGTGACTAGCGGAGAGACCCAGTACTTC.

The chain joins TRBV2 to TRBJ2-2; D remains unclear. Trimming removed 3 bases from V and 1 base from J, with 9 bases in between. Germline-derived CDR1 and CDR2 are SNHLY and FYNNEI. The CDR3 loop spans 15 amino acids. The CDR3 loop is CASSDVAENTGELFF. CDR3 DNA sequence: TGTGCCAGCAGTGATGTGGCAGAGAACACCGGGGAGCTGTTTTTT.

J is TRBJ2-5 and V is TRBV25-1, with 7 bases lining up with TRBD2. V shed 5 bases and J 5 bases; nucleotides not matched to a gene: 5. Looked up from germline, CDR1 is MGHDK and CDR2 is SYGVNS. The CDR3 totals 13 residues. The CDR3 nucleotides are TGTGCCAGCAGTTGGCGTAGCGGGGAGACCCAGTACTTC. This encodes CASSWRSGETQYF.

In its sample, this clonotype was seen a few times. CDR3 in DNA: TGCGCCAGCAGCGGACAGGTCGACGATGAGCAGTTCTTC. Protein sequence: CASSGQVDDEQFF. The chain joins TRBV5-1 to TRBJ2-1, with 7 bases fitting TRBD1. V shed 4 bases and J 8 bases; nucleotides not matched to a gene: 6. CDR1 and CDR2 (germline): SGHRS, YFSETQ. This CDR3 has 13 amino acids.

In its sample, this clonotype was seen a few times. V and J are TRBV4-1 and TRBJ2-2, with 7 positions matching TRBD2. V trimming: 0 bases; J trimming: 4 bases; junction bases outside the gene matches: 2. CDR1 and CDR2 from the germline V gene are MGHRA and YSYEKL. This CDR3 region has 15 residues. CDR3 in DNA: TGCGCCAGCAGCCAAGATGGGAGGGGCACCGGGGAGCTGTTTTTT. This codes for CASSQDGRGTGELFF.